This T cell receptor beta chain was observed in a study of OX40 agonist ivuxolimab in advanced cancers. Study background: All patients had ivuxolimab intravenously every 2 weeks at 0.01 to 10 mg/kg.

This clone was counted only a few times. Germline CDR1 is SGHTA and CDR2 is FQGNSA. The CDR3 has 14 amino acids. V was shortened by 1 base and J by 6 bases, with 9 bases between the two germline ends. Assay: immunoSEQ multiplex PCR; the TCRdb copy retains only in-frame clones and omits some. In the table there are tens of thousands of clones, more than 65% of which are singletons. The chain couples TRBV7-2 to TRBJ2-2; unclear D gene. The sequenced sample was CD4+ or CD8+ T cells sorted from blood, obtained in a trial of the OX40 agonist ivuxolimab. This clonotype originated in an adult with an advanced solid tumor such as melanoma, head and neck, liver or kidney cancer. CDR3 residues: CASSLEVNSGELFF. The CDR3 nucleotides are TGTGCCAGCAGCTTAGAGGTTAATTCCGGGGAGCTGTTTTTT.